Shown below are 5 T cell receptor beta chains from a single sample sequenced in a study of response to subunit inactivated influenza vaccine. One entry per CDR3 protein results from TCRdb running MiXCR on the RT-PCR reads. This table holds more than 550,000 distinct CDR3 sequences, 10% to 15% found once. The sample here was PBMCs from blood, taken on the day of vaccination. The receptors stem from a man aged 50-59 years who received an inactivated influenza vaccine.

This clonotype was counted only a few times. The chain carries TRBV6-1 and TRBJ2-1, with TRBD2 matching 9 bases. CDR1 and CDR2 from the germline V gene are MNHNS and SASEGT. CDR3 size: 16 residues. V lost 6 bases, J lost 3 bases, and 9 bases stayed unmatched. The CDR3 is CASRSARTSDYNEQFF. The CDR3 DNA sequence: TGTGCCAGCAGATCCGCCCGGACTAGCGACTACAATGAGCAGTTCTTC.

This chain links TRBV19 with TRBJ2-1; perhaps D is TRBD1 or TRBD2 (5 bases each). Germline V gene sequence: CDR1 LNHDA, CDR2 SQIVND (reference sequence). This CDR3 spans 14 amino acids. V shed 7 bases and J shed 1 base, with 11 bases lying between them. This CDR3 reads CASNSGTSYNEQFF. The CDR3 DNA reads TGTGCCAGTAACTCTGGGACGTCCTACAATGAGCAGTTCTTC.

In its sample, this clonotype was seen a few times. V is TRBV20-1 and J is TRBJ2-5; 13 nucleotides agree with TRBD2. The CDR3 sequence is 16 residues long. Germline V gene lookup returns CDR1 DFQATT and CDR2 SNEGSKA (reference sequence). J lost 10 bases, V lost 0 bases, and 11 bases had no gene match. CDR3 bases: TGCAGTGCTAGAGAAACTAGCGGGAGGGCCGGGGTGGACCAGTACTTC. Its protein is CSARETSGRAGVDQYF.

The J gene is TRBJ2-3, the V gene TRBV7-9, with D perhaps matching TRBD1 (5 bases). Germline values: CDR1 SEHNR, CDR2 FQNEAQ (reference sequence). This CDR3 comprises 15 residues. Trimming left V 5 bases short and J 2 bases short, with 14 bases between. The CDR3: CASSLRQTHTDTQYF. The CDR3 DNA sequence: TGTGCCAGCAGCCTAAGACAGACCCACACAGATACGCAGTATTTT.

The rearrangement uses TRBV25-1 and TRBJ1-2; D might be TRBD1 (6 bases). Germline assignment: CDR1 MGHDK and CDR2 SYGVNS. Trimming left V 3 bases short and J 5 bases short, with 10 bases between. CDR3 length equals 13 residues. CDR3 protein: CASSDYQGYGYTF. The CDR3 DNA is TGTGCCAGCAGTGACTACCAGGGGTATGGCTACACCTTC.